The clone carrying this T cell receptor beta chain was found a few times. An oligo carrying a UMI was ligated to the cDNA 3' end. The first PCR ran 4 to 5 cycles with an equimolar RC1.1 and RC1.2 beta primer mix. Using its own MiXCR run on the UMI-ligation and nested PCR reads, TCRdb lists one record per CDR3 protein. The sample lists 30,000 or so distinct CDR3 sequences, less than 7.5% occurring once. J was trimmed by 2 bases and V by 3 bases; bases with no gene match: 2. This CDR3 has 14 amino acids. Germline lookup yields CDR1 ENHRY and CDR2 SYGVKD. The entry originates in a study of quantifying T cell responses using KT2 cells. As for the study in general: TCR alpha and beta constant-region primers primed reverse transcription of RNA.

The chain is built from TRBV10-3 and TRBJ2-3, with TRBD2 matching over 7 bases. The sequenced material came from PBMCs spiked with cells of the T cell clone KT2. The clonotype was recovered from a human donor. The CDR3 sequence: CAISDLAATDTQYF. The CDR3 coding sequence is TGTGCCATCAGTGACCTAGCGGCCACAGATACGCAGTATTTT.